These 3 T cell receptor beta chains were sequenced from one sample in a study of blood T cells in healthy people across ages. With a J-beta primer mix and a sample-barcoded 5' primer, a second PCR ran 7 to 11 cycles. Each CDR3 protein gets one entry after TCRdb re-called the 5' RACE reads with MiXCR. The table has 720,000 or so distinct CDR3 sequences, 35% to 50% seen once. Sequenced: blood. Receptors originate from a man older than 75 in good health.

This clonotype showed up just a few times. The rearrangement joins TRBV20-1 to TRBJ2-1, with 12 nucleotides matching TRBD2. V was clipped by 4 bases and J by 6 bases; unmatched bases: 1. The CDR3 is 13 residues long. In germline, CDR1 is DFQATT, CDR2 SNEGSKA (reference sequence). CDR3 loop: CSAMTSGGNEQFF. DNA for the CDR3: TGCAGTGCTATGACTAGCGGGGGCAATGAGCAGTTCTTC.

V usage is TRBV29-1 and J usage is TRBJ1-5; D unresolved. V was shortened by 7 bases and J by 4 bases, with 20 bases between the two germline ends. The CDR3 extends over 15 amino acids. Germline assignment: CDR1 SQVTM and CDR2 ANQGSEA. CDR3 in amino acids: CSASTPDGGNQPQHF. The DNA for the CDR3 is TGCAGCGCCTCAACCCCGGACGGAGGAAATCAGCCCCAGCATTTT.

Comment on this clonotype: This sequence may be a read error, since a much larger clone differs from it by one base. The DNA for the CDR3 is TGTGCCAGCAGCTTAGCGTTCCACAAGGCCACAGATACGCAGTGTTTT. This encodes CASSLAFHKATDTQCF. The gene calls are TRBV7-2 and TRBJ2-3; no firm D call. The CDR3 sequence is 16 residues long. Germline lookup yields CDR1 SGHTA and CDR2 FQGNSA. Together with reference TRBV7-2 and TRBJ2-3, the CDR3 gives the full variable domain: GAGVSQSPSNKVTEKGKDVELRCDPISGHTALYWYRQSLGQGLEFLIYFQGNSAPDKSGLPSDRFSAERTGGSVSTLTIQRTQQEDSAVYLCASSLAFHKATDTQCFGPGTRLTVL.